This is a list of T cell receptor beta chains from one sample in a study of cytomegalovirus exposure and HLA in healthy donors. Only in-frame clones appear in the TCRdb table, and some are missing; sequencing was by immunoSEQ multiplex PCR. The table has some 120,000 clones, roughly 81% seen once. Sequencing was performed on PBMCs. The receptors derive from a woman aged 25 to 39 in good health and CMV-seronegative. The CDR3 runs from the conserved cysteine through the conserved F or W. The D gene is left open where the match is weak. Size is stated for part of the rows, as once, few or many counts, or as a class when the clone is expanded.

TRBJ2-7 | . | TRBV11-3 | . | 15 | TGTGCCAGCAGCTTTCGACAGGAGAGCTCCTACGAGCAGTACTTC | CASSFRQESSYEQYF
TRBJ2-7 | once | TRBV30 | . | 11 | TGTGCCTTTTCGATAGCCCTCGAGCAGTACTTC | CAFSIALEQYF
TRBJ2-1 | . | TRBV4-1 | TRBD2 | 15 | TGCGCCAGTAGGCCTAGCGGGTTTTCCTACAATGAGCAGTTCTTC | CASRPSGFSYNEQFF
TRBJ2-3 | . | TRBV28 | TRBD2 | 16 | TGTGCCAGCAGTGCCGGACTAGCCCCCGGGAAAGATACGCAGTATTTT | CASSAGLAPGKDTQYF
TRBJ2-5 | . | TRBV7-9 | . | 15 | TGTTCCAGCAGCTTAGGACACAGGGTCGGAGAGACCCAGTACTTC | CSSSLGHRVGETQYF
TRBJ2-5 | . | TRBV18 | TRBD2 | 18 | TGTGCCAGCTCATCACAATGGGGACTAGCGGGAAGAAGAGAGACCCAGTACTTC | CASSSQWGLAGRRETQYF
TRBJ2-3 | few | TRBV6-5 | . | 16 | TGTGCCAGCAGTTACTCCAGGGAAGGGAGCACAGATACGCAGTATTTT | CASSYSREGSTDTQYF
TRBJ1-3 | once | TRBV6-1 | TRBD1 | 15 | TGTGCCAGCTTCACAGGGGCCAACTCTGGAAACACCATATATTTT | CASFTGANSGNTIYF
TRBJ2-1 | . | TRBV7-2 | TRBD2 | 15 | TGTGCCAGCAGCTTAGGGGGAGGGCCCGGAAATGAGCAGTTCTTC | CASSLGGGPGNEQFF
TRBJ2-5 | . | TRBV7-7 | . | 14 | TGTGCTAGCAGCTCGGGAAGGAGAAAGGAGACCCAGTACTTC | CASSSGRRKETQYF
TRBJ1-1 | . | TRBV29-1 | TRBD1 | 13 | TGCAGCGTATCCGGGACAGGGGACACTGAAGCTTTCTTT | CSVSGTGDTEAFF
TRBJ2-2 | few | TRBV10-2 | TRBD2 | 21 | TGCGCCAGCAGTGAGCAACACGGGACTAGCGGGAGGAGGTCAAGGACCGGGGAGCTGTTTTTT | CASSEQHGTSGRRSRTGELFF
TRBJ2-1 | . | TRBV2 | . | 14 | TGTGCCAGCAATCCTAGCCAACTCCTTAATGAGCAGTTCTTC | CASNPSQLLNEQFF
TRBJ1-1 | . | TRBV19 | . | 12 | TGTGCCAGTAGTATAGGGGCAGGGCCAGCTTTCTTT | CASSIGAGPAFF
TRBJ1-2 | . | TRBV5-4 | . | 16 | TGTGCCAGCAGCGTAGACCCCAGAGGGGGAGATGGGGGCTACACCTTC | CASSVDPRGGDGGYTF
TRBJ1-3 | . | TRBV4-1 | TRBD1 | 17 | TGCGCCAGCAGCCAGGCGGAGGGACAGGGATTAAGAAACACCATATATTTT | CASSQAEGQGLRNTIYF
TRBJ1-2 | once | TRBV7-2 | . | 14 | TGTGCCAGCAGCCCCCCTGGCAGGGCCTTCGGCTACACCTTC | CASSPPGRAFGYTF
TRBJ1-6 | . | TRBV5-1 | . | 13 | TGCGCCAGCAGCTTGTCAGGGGAATCACCCCTCCACTTT | CASSLSGESPLHF
TRBJ2-3 | . | TRBV6-1 | . | 13 | TGTGCCAGCATGAGGACTGGAACAGATACGCAGTATTTT | CASMRTGTDTQYF
TRBJ2-5 | few | TRBV4-3 | TRBD2 | 19 | TGCGCCAGCAGCCAAGATTCCTGGACTAGCGGGAGGGGCCAAGAGACCCAGTACTTC | CASSQDSWTSGRGQETQYF
TRBJ1-5 | . | TRBV10-3 | TRBD1 | 14 | TGTGCCATCAGGGCGACAGGGAGCAATCAGCCCCAGCATTTT | CAIRATGSNQPQHF
TRBJ1-5 | . | TRBV7-9 | TRBD1 | 13 | TGTGCCAGTTCCAGGACAGGGGGCCAGCCCCAGCATTTT | CASSRTGGQPQHF
TRBJ2-1 | few | TRBV6-1 | TRBD2 | 14 | TGTGCCAGCAGTGAATTACGACTAGCAAATGAGCAGTTCTTC | CASSELRLANEQFF
TRBJ1-6 | . | TRBV5-4 | . | 12 | TGTGCCAGCAGCTTTTCACCAGGACCCCTCCACTTT | CASSFSPGPLHF
TRBJ1-5 | few | TRBV2 | . | 14 | TGTGCCAGCAGTGCAGAGGGCTCGAATCAGCCCCAGCATTTT | CASSAEGSNQPQHF
TRBJ2-5 | . | TRBV28 | TRBD1 | 13 | TGTGCCAGCACCCCAGGGGGAGTGCAGACCCAGTACTTC | CASTPGGVQTQYF
TRBJ2-2 | . | TRBV29-1 | . | 14 | TGCAGCTTCAACCCGGGAAGAAACACCGGGGAGCTGTTTTTT | CSFNPGRNTGELFF
TRBJ1-2 | . | TRBV5-8 | TRBD1 | 17 | TGTGCCAGCAGCCCCTCCGGGACAGGGGGAACTCTCTATGGCTACACCTTC | CASSPSGTGGTLYGYTF
TRBJ1-2 | . | TRBV28 | . | 12 | TGTGCCAGCAGTTTTCAGAACTATGGCTACACCTTC | CASSFQNYGYTF
TRBJ2-4 | . | TRBV11-2 | . | 15 | TGTGCCAGCAGCGCCTTATGGAGGGATAACGACATTCAGTACTTC | CASSALWRDNDIQYF
TRBJ2-3 | few | TRBV6-1 | . | 14 | TGTGCCAGCAGTGAAGCTATGCAGGAGGGTACGCAGTATTTT | CASSEAMQEGTQYF
TRBJ2-1 | . | TRBV6-1 | TRBD2 | 19 | TGTGCCAGCAGTAAAGGACTAGCGGGAGGGAAAAGTTCCTACAATGAGCAGTTCTTC | CASSKGLAGGKSSYNEQFF
TRBJ1-1 | . | TRBV6-5 | . | 14 | TGTGCCAGCAGTTACTCAGGGGTGAACACTGAAGCTTTCTTT | CASSYSGVNTEAFF
TRBJ2-7 | few | TRBV7-9 | TRBD1 | 16 | TGTGCCAGCAGCTATTCCGGGACAGGGTTGATCTACGAGCAGTACTTC | CASSYSGTGLIYEQYF
TRBJ1-2 | . | TRBV5-4 | TRBD1 | 16 | TGTGCCAGCAGCTTGCCGTCAGGACAGGGGGCGCTTGGCTACACCTTC | CASSLPSGQGALGYTF
TRBJ2-5 | . | TRBV18 | TRBD1 | 16 | TGTGCCAGCTCACCACCGGCAGGGGGAAGAAAAGAGACCCAGTACTTC | CASSPPAGGRKETQYF
TRBJ2-7 | . | TRBV12-5 | . | 17 | TGTGCTAGTGGTTTGGCCCAGACAGTGTCTCTTTGGTCCGAGCAGTACTTC | CASGLAQTVSLWSEQYF
TRBJ2-4 | . | TRBV28 | . | 14 | TGTGCCAGCAGTGGCCGAGGAGACGGAAACATTCAGTACTTC | CASSGRGDGNIQYF
TRBJ2-7 | few | TRBV2 | . | 13 | TGTGCCAGCGGGACACCTATCTCCTACGAGCAGTACTTC | CASGTPISYEQYF
TRBJ1-2 | . | TRBV4-1 | . | 14 | TGCGCCAGCAGCCCACCTAAAACTAACTATGGCTACACCTTC | CASSPPKTNYGYTF
TRBJ2-5 | . | TRBV7-6 | TRBD1 | 17 | TGTGCCAGCAGCGCACAAACCGGGACAGGGGGCGCGGGGACCCAGTACTTC | CASSAQTGTGGAGTQYF
TRBJ2-5 | . | TRBV6-5 | TRBD1 | 14 | TGTGCCAGCAGTTACTCGGGACAGGGGGAGACCCAGTACTTC | CASSYSGQGETQYF
TRBJ2-7 | . | TRBV7-9 | TRBD2 | 14 | TGTGCCAGCAGCTTGATGGGGACTACCTACGAGCAGTACTTC | CASSLMGTTYEQYF
TRBJ2-1 | . | TRBV29-1 | TRBD2 | 14 | TGCAGCGTTGATGGGCTAGCGGGAGGGAATGAGCAGTTCTTC | CSVDGLAGGNEQFF
TRBJ1-5 | . | TRBV19 | TRBD1 | 15 | TGTGCCAGTAGTATAGCCGGGACAGGACCGCAGGCCCAGCATTTT | CASSIAGTGPQAQHF
TRBJ1-5 | . | TRBV2 | TRBD1 | 15 | TGTGCCAGCAGCCTCGGACAGGGAAGAAATCAGCCCCAGCATTTT | CASSLGQGRNQPQHF
TRBJ2-3 | . | TRBV4-2 | TRBD2 | 17 | TGTGCCAGCAGCCAAGATGTGGCGGGAGGGTATACAGATACGCAGTATTTT | CASSQDVAGGYTDTQYF
TRBJ1-5 | . | TRBV6-5 | TRBD1 | 15 | TGTGCCAGCAGTACGCAAGGGACAGGGAAGGAGCCCCAGCATTTT | CASSTQGTGKEPQHF
TRBJ1-4 | . | TRBV9 | . | 15 | TGTGCCAGCAGCGTAGCTGGGCAGGGCTACGAAAAACTGTTTTTT | CASSVAGQGYEKLFF
TRBJ2-7 | few | TRBV4-2 | TRBD1 | 16 | TGTGCCAGCAGCCAAGACAGGGGGAGTGCGGCCTACGAGCAGTACTTC | CASSQDRGSAAYEQYF
TRBJ1-2 | . | TRBV9 | TRBD1 | 16 | TGTGCCAGCAGCGAGGGGACAGGGGGTAAGAACTATGGCTACACCTTC | CASSEGTGGKNYGYTF
TRBJ2-5 | . | TRBV7-9 | . | 15 | TGTGCCAGCAGCTTATGGATTAGCGGCCAAGAGACCCAGTACTTC | CASSLWISGQETQYF
TRBJ1-4 | . | TRBV10-3 | . | 15 | TGTGCCATCATCCCACTAGAGGATACAAATGAAAAACTGTTTTTT | CAIIPLEDTNEKLFF
TRBJ2-1 | . | TRBV19 | TRBD2 | 16 | TGTGCCAGTAGTGGGCTAGGGCGGGAGTTCTACAATGAGCAGTTCTTC | CASSGLGREFYNEQFF
TRBJ1-5 | few | TRBV6-6 | . | 12 | TGTGCCAGCACCCGTAGCAATCAGCCCCAGCATTTT | CASTRSNQPQHF
TRBJ2-3 | few | TRBV29-1 | . | 15 | TGCAGCGTTGAACTGACATCACTCCGCACAGATACGCAGTATTTT | CSVELTSLRTDTQYF
TRBJ2-1 | . | TRBV19 | . | 16 | TGTGCCAGTAGTATAGGTCGCGGGTCTTCCTACAATGAGCAGTTCTTC | CASSIGRGSSYNEQFF
TRBJ1-1 | few | TRBV10-2 | TRBD1 | 16 | TGCGCCAGCAGTGAGTCTCCCGACAGGGCGAACACTGAAGCTTTCTTT | CASSESPDRANTEAFF